This TCR beta chain stems from a study of neurological immune-mediated disorders. Overall study results and limits: The most TCR clonal expansion was seen in HTLV-1-associated myelopathy, and the least was seen in multiple sclerosis, which fell below healthy controls.

V lost 4 bases and J lost 0, with 6 bases in between. This CDR3 region has 13 residues. Looked up from germline, CDR1 is SGHRS and CDR2 is YFSETQ. Indicated time point: longitudinal time-point 2. The unsorted libraries were produced from 2 million PBMCs held at -80 C. On this clonotype itself: Its matching antigen is unknown.

One entry per CDR3 protein, called by TCRdb with MiXCR from the 5' RACE reads. The table includes about 90,000 distinct CDR3 sequences, 13% detected once. V and J are TRBV5-1 and TRBJ2-3, with unresolved D. This TCR came from a female donor with HTLV-1-associated myelopathy (HAM/TSP). Material for sequencing was PBMCs. CDR3 sequence: CASSVGSTDTQYF. Here the CDR3 DNA reads TGCGCCAGCAGCGTCGGAAGCACAGATACGCAGTATTTT.